This T cell receptor (beta chain) was obtained from a study of T cell responses to AZD1222 COVID-19 vaccine. The protocol was immunoSEQ multiplex PCR, while the TCRdb copy is restricted to in-frame clones and leaves out a portion. This sample has 90,000 to 120,000 clones, with 80% to 95% found just once. CDR3 size: 15 residues. V lost 1 base and J lost 0, with 9 bases in between. Germline CDR1 and CDR2: SEHNR and FQNEAQ (reference sequence). The sequences come from peripheral blood, collected 28 days after the second AZD1222 dose. The TCR sequence derives from an adult who received the AZD1222 COVID-19 vaccine. This chain connects TRBV7-9 to TRBJ1-1; D call uncertain. The CDR3 protein is CASSLGTAVNTEAFF. The CDR3 bases are TGTGCCAGCAGCTTAGGAACGGCAGTGAACACTGAAGCTTTCTTT.